This TCR beta chain was obtained from a study of cytotoxic CD8 clonotypes in ibrutinib-treated CLL. This clone was detected only once. What it binds is not known. Findings and caveats of the study: Sustained-remission and progressing patients' sampling times differed.

The protocol was immunoSEQ multiplex PCR, while the TCRdb copy is restricted to in-frame clones and leaves out a portion. The sample holds roughly 160,000 clones, roughly four fifths seen once. The sequencing used PBMCs, collected after 24 months of ibrutinib treatment. The sequence was obtained from a human donor with chronic lymphocytic leukemia.

CDR3 bases: TGTGCCAGCAGTCAAGATGGGGGCGAGCAGTACTTC. Its protein product is CASSQDGGEQYF. The V gene is TRBV7-3, the J gene TRBJ2-7, with D perhaps matching TRBD1 or TRBD2 (5 bases each). The CDR3 has 12 amino acids. V shed 6 bases and J shed 6 bases, with 12 bases lying between them. The germline V gene encodes CDR1 SGHTA and CDR2 FQGTGA.